These 28 T cell receptor beta chains were all obtained from the same sample, sequenced in a study of blood T cell repertoires in COVID-19. The data were produced by immunoSEQ multiplex PCR, yet TCRdb's version contains in-frame clones alone and is incomplete. The sample holds around 470,000 clones, nearly 90% seen once. The specimen was peripheral blood. The receptors originated from a man younger than 35 with COVID-19, enrolled during active disease.

In DNA form, the CDR3 reads TGCGCCAGCAGCTTGGAGCTAGCGGGGGGGGCAGATACGCAGTATTTT. Translated, it gives CASSLELAGGADTQYF. The rearrangement uses TRBV5-1 and TRBJ2-3; TRBD2 aligns across 12 bases. V gave up 0 bases and J gave up 4 bases; unmatched junction bases: 3. Germline V CDR1 and CDR2: SGHRS, YFSETQ. The CDR3 length is 16 residues.

This clone appeared a single time. V is TRBV4-1 and J is TRBJ1-1; 7 bases match TRBD1. The CDR3 loop spans 13 amino acids. Germline loops: CDR1 MGHRA, CDR2 YSYEKL. Trimming cost V 3 bases and J 8 bases; bases outside gene matches: 6. The CDR3 region is CASSQVGGGEAFF. For the CDR3, the DNA is TGCGCCAGCAGCCAGGTTGGAGGGGGCGAAGCTTTCTTT.

This sequence joins TRBV24-1 and TRBJ2-1; no clear D. CDR1 and CDR2 from the germline V gene are KGHDR and SFDVKD. Trimming left V 1 base short and J 6 bases short, with 9 bases between. CDR3 size: 14 residues. CDR3 bases: TGTGCCACCAGTGATTTCCAAGAGGTCAATGAGCAGTTCTTC. Translating it yields CATSDFQEVNEQFF.

V and J are TRBV2 and TRBJ1-6; 7 nucleotides agree with TRBD1. Germline-derived CDR1 and CDR2 are SNHLY and FYNNEI. Germline trimming cut 0 bases from V and 6 bases from J; bases unmatched to any gene: 5. The CDR3 has 16 amino acids. CDR3 amino acids: CASSEARDSRNSPLHF. DNA for the CDR3: TGTGCCAGCAGTGAAGCGAGGGACAGCCGTAATTCACCCCTCCACTTT. Looking up the rest from reference TRBV2 and TRBJ1-6 gives the full variable domain: EPEVTQTPSHQVTQMGQEVILRCVPISNHLYFYWYRQILGQKVEFLVSFYNNEISEKSEIFDDQFSVERPDGSNFTLKIRSTKLEDSAMYFCASSEARDSRNSPLHFGNGTRLTVT.

Here the CDR3 DNA reads TGTGCCAGCAGGGAGCTTGAGGGTTCCTACGAGCAGTACTTC. It yields the protein CASRELEGSYEQYF. The J gene is TRBJ2-7, the V gene TRBV2, with D tentatively TRBD2 (5 bases). The CDR3 length is 14 residues. CDR1 and CDR2 (germline): SNHLY, FYNNEI. V was shortened by 6 bases and J by 1 base, with 13 bases between the two germline ends.

The CDR3 reads CASSLTTSGNTIYF. For the CDR3, the DNA is TGTGCCAGCAGTCTGACTACCTCTGGAAACACCATATATTTT. This chain links TRBV28 with TRBJ1-3, with D unresolved. This CDR3 is built from 14 residues. V lost 5 bases, J lost 0 bases, and 8 bases lay in between. The V gene's germline CDR1 is MDHEN and CDR2 SYDVKM.

The V call is TRBV5-1, the J call TRBJ2-3, with 11 bases matching TRBD2. Germline V CDR1 and CDR2: SGHRS, YFSETQ. With V trimmed by 2 bases and J by 5 bases, 7 bases remained unmatched. CDR3 length: 16 amino acids. Here the CDR3 reads CASSFGGTSGGDTQYF. DNA of the CDR3: TGCGCCAGCAGCTTTGGGGGGACTAGCGGCGGAGATACGCAGTATTTT.

The chain employs TRBV5-3 and TRBJ1-3; possible D gene TRBD1, 6 bases. TRBV5-3 is labeled an ORF, and its function is uncertain. Trimming removed 4 bases from V and 0 bases from J, with 11 bases in between. The CDR3 runs to 15 residues. The CDR3 spells CARSAGTHSGNTIYF. The CDR3 nucleotides are TGTGCCAGAAGCGCAGGGACACACTCTGGAAACACCATATATTTT.

The chain recombines TRBV30 with TRBJ1-5; TRBD1 might be the D (6 bases). Trimming removed 7 bases from V and 4 bases from J, with 11 bases in between. CDR1 GTSNPN and CDR2 SVGIG come from the germline V gene (reference sequence). CDR3 length: 12 residues. CDR3: CAYGGTNQPQHF. As DNA, the CDR3 is TGTGCCTACGGGGGGACAAATCAGCCCCAGCATTTT.

This clone has a single count. V gene TRBV10-3 combines with J gene TRBJ1-1; unclear D gene. The germline V gene has CDR1 ENHRY and CDR2 SYGVKD. V lost 0 bases and J lost 5, with 7 bases in between. The CDR3 spans 13 residues. CDR3 protein: CAISESSLTEAFF. CDR3 nucleotide sequence: TGTGCCATCAGTGAGTCATCACTAACTGAAGCTTTCTTT.

A word on this clone: In the same sample, other DNA sequences code for this CDR3. V usage is TRBV27 and J usage is TRBJ2-7, with TRBD1 matching over 7 bases. Germline CDR1 reads MNHEY; CDR2 reads SMNVEV (reference sequence). J lost 4 bases, V lost 3 bases, and 0 bases had no gene match. CDR3 length: 12 amino acids. The CDR3 sequence: CASSLTGYEQYF. CDR3 bases: TGTGCCAGCAGTTTGACAGGGTACGAGCAGTACTTC.

The chain joins TRBV29-1 to TRBJ2-3; D may be TRBD2 (5 bases). Germline V gene data show CDR1 as SQVTM and CDR2 as ANQGSEA. The CDR3 loop spans 13 amino acids. Trimming shortened V by 4 bases and J by 4 bases, and 12 bases separated the two germline ends. The CDR3: CSVVEGVPDTQYF. The CDR3, as DNA: TGCAGCGTTGTAGAGGGAGTCCCAGATACGCAGTATTTT.

V and J are TRBV9 and TRBJ2-5; TRBD2 agrees at 8 bases. The germline V gene encodes CDR1 SGDLS and CDR2 YYNGEE. The J segment lost 4 bases and the V segment lost 4 bases, leaving 0 bases of the junction unmatched. CDR3 size: 12 residues. The CDR3 region has the DNA TGTGCCAGCAGCACTAGCGGAGAGACCCAGTACTTC. The encoded protein is CASSTSGETQYF.

The chain combines TRBV11-2 with TRBJ2-5; the match to TRBD2 covers 8 bases. The germline CDR1 and CDR2 sequences are SGHAT and FQNNGV. The CDR3 totals 16 residues. Losses at the gene ends were 5 bases for V and 5 bases for J; bases not matched to a gene: 13. The CDR3 DNA is TGTGCCAGCAGCCCAGCCCCGGCGGGAGGAGTGGAGACCCAGTACTTC. It is translated as CASSPAPAGGVETQYF.

The chain employs TRBV27 and TRBJ1-1; TRBD1 might be the D (6 bases). This CDR3 contains 14 residues. Trimming stripped 6 bases from V and 4 bases from J, with 15 bases between. The germline V gene has CDR1 MNHEY and CDR2 SMNVEV (reference sequence). For the CDR3, the DNA is TGTGCCAGCAGGGGGGCCCCTCGGAGCACTGAAGCTTTCTTT. As protein: CASRGAPRSTEAFF.

V is TRBV30 and J is TRBJ2-2; tentative D call: TRBD1 (6 bases). The CDR3 runs 15 residues. CDR1 is GTSNPN, CDR2 SVGIG, per germline (reference sequence). V shed 6 bases and J shed 7 bases, with 21 bases lying between them. This CDR3 reads CACRRQEKAVGELFF. CDR3 DNA: TGTGCCTGCCGAAGACAGGAAAAAGCCGTCGGGGAGCTGTTTTTT.

This chain connects TRBV7-8 to TRBJ2-2; perhaps TRBD2 as D (7 bases). Germline CDR1 is SGHVS and CDR2 is FQNEAQ. There are 15 residues in the CDR3. The V end lost 4 bases, the J end lost 7 bases, and 16 bases lay between the germline ends. This CDR3 reads CASSWAGGTNGELFF. The CDR3, as DNA: TGTGCCAGCAGCTGGGCCGGGGGGACAAACGGGGAGCTGTTTTTT.

This sequence joins TRBV11-2 and TRBJ2-7; perhaps TRBD1 as D (5 bases). V lost 7 bases to trimming and J lost 1 base, with 23 bases between them. The CDR3 runs 17 residues. CDR1 SGHAT and CDR2 FQNNGV come from the germline V gene. CDR3 nucleotides: TGTGCCAGCAACCTCCGCCTGGGTCAGGGCAAATCCTACGAGCAGTACTTC. This codes for CASNLRLGQGKSYEQYF. Full variable domain (outside the CDR3, taken from reference TRBV11-2 and TRBJ2-7): EAGVAQSPRYKIIEKRQSVAFWCNPISGHATLYWYQQILGQGPKLLIQFQNNGVVDDSQLPKDRFSAERLKGVDSTLKIQPAKLEDSAVYLCASNLRLGQGKSYEQYFGPGTRLTVT.

This chain joins TRBV5-1 and TRBJ2-3; 9 nucleotides line up with TRBD1. This CDR3 region has 17 residues. Germline V gene data show CDR1 as SGHRS and CDR2 as YFSETQ. V lost 4 bases to trimming and J lost 0 bases; unmatched junction nucleotides: 9. CDR3 sequence (DNA): TGCGCCAGCAGCAGGCGGGGACAGGGAGTTAGCACAGATACGCAGTATTTT. Amino acid sequence: CASSRRGQGVSTDTQYF. The full variable domain, its missing parts supplied by reference TRBV5-1 and TRBJ2-3, is KAGVTQTPRYLIKTRGQQVTLSCSPISGHRSVSWYQQTPGQGLQFLFEYFSETQRNKGNFPGRFSGRQFSNSRSEMNVSTLELGDSALYLCASSRRGQGVSTDTQYFGPGTRLTVL.

This chain links TRBV25-1 with TRBJ2-7, with D uncertain. CDR3 length: 12 residues. V lost 3 bases to trimming and J lost 3 bases, with 6 bases between them. In germline, CDR1 is MGHDK, CDR2 SYGVNS. This CDR3 reads CASSDSGYEQYF. CDR3 nucleotides: TGTGCCAGCAGTGATAGTGGCTACGAGCAGTACTTC.

The chain recombines TRBV5-6 with TRBJ2-1; TRBD2 aligns across 12 bases. This CDR3 is built from 14 residues. V dropped 7 bases and J dropped 9; count of bases not matched to a gene: 8. Germline CDR1 is SGHDT and CDR2 is YYEEEE. CDR3 residues: CASGLTSGGGEQFF. CDR3 coding DNA: TGTGCCAGCGGCCTGACTAGCGGGGGTGGTGAGCAGTTCTTC.

J is TRBJ2-1 and V is TRBV12-3 or TRBV12-4, with no clear D. V was pared by 6 bases and J by 9 bases, with 9 bases between. The CDR3 covers 11 residues. In DNA, the CDR3 is TGTGCCAGCAGGACTTACGGTGAGCAGTTCTTC. Protein: CASRTYGEQFF.

This clone was found once. The rearrangement joins TRBV19 to TRBJ1-2; 11 nucleotides match TRBD1. CDR3 length: 13 residues. Germline CDR1 LNHDA, CDR2 SQIVND (reference sequence). The V gene end was trimmed by 8 bases and the J gene end by 4 bases; junction bases not matched to a gene: 3. Written as DNA, the CDR3 is TGTGCCAGTGGACAGGGGGCCCCCTATGGCTACACCTTC. This sequence encodes CASGQGAPYGYTF.

The chain is built from TRBV7-8 and TRBJ2-1, with 9 bases fitting TRBD2. V was pared by 5 bases and J by 4 bases, with 9 bases of the junction left unmatched. From germline, CDR1 is SGHVS and CDR2 FQNEAQ. The CDR3 spans 16 residues. DNA for the CDR3: TGTGCCAGCAGCATTTTAGCGGGGGCCCCTTACAATGAGCAGTTCTTC. This codes for CASSILAGAPYNEQFF.

The chain recombines TRBV7-9 with TRBJ1-1; D gene ambiguous. The CDR3 runs 13 residues. Per germline, CDR1 SEHNR and CDR2 FQNEAQ (reference sequence). The ends were cut back, 5 bases at V and 5 bases at J, with 12 bases in the middle. CDR3 DNA sequence: TGTGCCAGCAGCCAGGTCGGCGGGACTGAAGCTTTCTTT. Protein product: CASSQVGGTEAFF. The full variable domain, completed using reference TRBV7-9 and TRBJ1-1, is DTGVSQNPRHKITKRGQNVTFRCDPISEHNRLYWYRQTLGQGPEFLTYFQNEAQLEKSRLLSDRFSAERPKGSFSTLEIQRTEQGDSAMYLCASSQVGGTEAFFGQGTRLTVV.

A remark on this clone: The same CDR3 arises from other DNA sequences in this sample as well. The genes are TRBV6-5 and TRBJ1-6, with D possibly matching TRBD1 (6 bases). Germline CDR1 MNHEY, CDR2 SVGAGI. CDR3 length: 13 amino acids. V lost 6 bases and J lost 3, with 6 bases in between. The CDR3 DNA reads TGTGCCAGCAGGACAGGCTATAATTCACCCCTCCACTTT. Its protein is CASRTGYNSPLHF.

The genes are TRBV5-6 and TRBJ2-1, with D uncertain. The germline V gene encodes CDR1 SGHDT and CDR2 YYEEEE. This CDR3 spans 17 amino acids. V was cut by 1 base and J by 0 bases, with 14 bases left in between. The CDR3 DNA reads TGTGCCAGCAGCTTGTATAAGACACGCCGCTCCTACAATGAGCAGTTCTTC. Translated, it gives CASSLYKTRRSYNEQFF.

The sample holds a few counts of this clone. Other DNA sequences in the same sample also yield this CDR3. The genes are TRBV10-3 and TRBJ2-5; D call uncertain. CDR1 ENHRY and CDR2 SYGVKD come from the germline V gene. This CDR3 contains 14 residues. Trimming took off 2 bases at V and 5 bases at J, with 12 bases between the two ends. CDR3 loop: CAISEAGSRETQYF. Written as DNA, the CDR3 is TGTGCCATCAGTGAGGCTGGGTCGCGGGAGACCCAGTACTTC.